Listed below are T cell receptor beta chains from one sample, sequenced in a study of blood T cell repertoires in COVID-19. Repertoires were generated with immunoSEQ multiplex PCR, while TCRdb's copy carries only in-frame clones and drops some. The repertoire holds about 250,000 clones, 85% to 90% seen once, with roughly 0.8% in the top ten. Sequencing used peripheral blood. The receptors shown here come from a young man with acute or convalescent COVID-19. The conserved cysteine and the conserved F or W are not part of the CDR3 here. A D gene is named only where the DNA matches it firmly. Only part of the rows carry a size: once, few, many, or a class if the clone is expanded.

clone size: -; J gene: TRBJ1-3; V gene: TRBV28; D gene: TRBD1; CDR3 protein: ASGKTGVGNTIY
clone size: -; J gene: TRBJ2-2; V gene: TRBV7-6; D gene: TRBD2; CDR3 protein: ASSPRRGGNTGELF
clone size: -; J gene: TRBJ1-6; V gene: TRBV3-1/TRBV3-2; D gene: -; CDR3 protein: ASSQSTAYSPLH
clone size: -; J gene: TRBJ1-1; V gene: TRBV27; D gene: -; CDR3 protein: ASSQARGVNTEAF
clone size: -; J gene: TRBJ2-1; V gene: TRBV5-4; D gene: -; CDR3 protein: ASSLDRGNEQF
clone size: -; J gene: TRBJ1-1; V gene: TRBV28; D gene: -; CDR3 protein: ASILQGNTEAF
clone size: -; J gene: TRBJ2-5; V gene: TRBV5-4; D gene: TRBD1; CDR3 protein: ASSFGQGQETQY
clone size: -; J gene: TRBJ2-4; V gene: TRBV4-1; D gene: -; CDR3 protein: ASSQDHRVVKNIQY
clone size: -; J gene: TRBJ2-5; V gene: TRBV6-5; D gene: -; CDR3 protein: ASSRGIQETQY
clone size: -; J gene: TRBJ2-1; V gene: TRBV12-5; D gene: -; CDR3 protein: ASGSQGIRSEQF
clone size: -; J gene: TRBJ1-1; V gene: TRBV11-2; D gene: -; CDR3 protein: ASSRNQGAEAF
clone size: -; J gene: TRBJ1-3; V gene: TRBV3-1/TRBV3-2; D gene: -; CDR3 protein: ASSQVRGVSIY
clone size: -; J gene: TRBJ1-4; V gene: TRBV4-1; D gene: -; CDR3 protein: ASSQTGDEKLF
clone size: -; J gene: TRBJ1-2; V gene: TRBV18; D gene: -; CDR3 protein: ASSPPGAEGYT
clone size: once; J gene: TRBJ2-5; V gene: TRBV7-3; D gene: TRBD2; CDR3 protein: ASSPARGGARETQY
clone size: -; J gene: TRBJ2-2; V gene: TRBV9; D gene: -; CDR3 protein: ASSVIQGLTGELF
clone size: -; J gene: TRBJ2-1; V gene: TRBV2; D gene: TRBD1; CDR3 protein: ASSSRRTGDYNEQF
clone size: -; J gene: TRBJ1-3; V gene: TRBV6-6; D gene: -; CDR3 protein: ASSLSRSGNTIY
clone size: -; J gene: TRBJ2-3; V gene: TRBV25-1; D gene: TRBD1; CDR3 protein: ASGRGLTDTQY
clone size: -; J gene: TRBJ2-3; V gene: TRBV2; D gene: -; CDR3 protein: ASSDELFTDTQY
clone size: -; J gene: TRBJ1-1; V gene: TRBV7-9; D gene: -; CDR3 protein: ASSLESGRGTEAF
clone size: once; J gene: TRBJ1-2; V gene: TRBV13; D gene: TRBD1; CDR3 protein: ASSIRQGGGPPPGYT
clone size: -; J gene: TRBJ2-2; V gene: TRBV7-9; D gene: TRBD2; CDR3 protein: ASSLTSGGTNTGELF
clone size: -; J gene: TRBJ2-1; V gene: TRBV4-1; D gene: TRBD2; CDR3 protein: ASSQESGRGNEQF
clone size: -; J gene: TRBJ1-1; V gene: TRBV9; D gene: TRBD1; CDR3 protein: ASGQGMNTEAF
clone size: -; J gene: TRBJ1-2; V gene: TRBV7-9; D gene: -; CDR3 protein: ASSLTGPYGYT
clone size: -; J gene: TRBJ1-1; V gene: TRBV7-3; D gene: -; CDR3 protein: ASSQKRTDEAF
clone size: once; J gene: TRBJ2-3; V gene: TRBV2; D gene: TRBD1; CDR3 protein: ASKTRTGYADTQY
clone size: -; J gene: TRBJ1-2; V gene: TRBV19; D gene: TRBD1; CDR3 protein: ASSPNGQGVYGYT
clone size: -; J gene: TRBJ1-2; V gene: TRBV9; D gene: -; CDR3 protein: ASSQGSRNYGYT
clone size: -; J gene: TRBJ2-7; V gene: TRBV11-2; D gene: TRBD2; CDR3 protein: ASRPPGLASVEQY
clone size: -; J gene: TRBJ2-2; V gene: TRBV7-3; D gene: TRBD1; CDR3 protein: ASSLIGFLRTGQFLSGELF
clone size: -; J gene: TRBJ1-2; V gene: TRBV6-6; D gene: -; CDR3 protein: ASSYSSGYT
clone size: -; J gene: TRBJ2-7; V gene: TRBV15; D gene: -; CDR3 protein: ATSSTGLSYEQY
clone size: once; J gene: TRBJ2-1; V gene: TRBV28; D gene: TRBD1; CDR3 protein: ATQRQGAREQF
clone size: -; J gene: TRBJ1-3; V gene: TRBV5-6; D gene: TRBD1; CDR3 protein: ASSPTGARSGNTIY
clone size: -; J gene: TRBJ1-5; V gene: TRBV19; D gene: -; CDR3 protein: ASSRDKTGNNQPQH
clone size: -; J gene: TRBJ2-3; V gene: TRBV6-5; D gene: TRBD1; CDR3 protein: ASRDRAPDTQY
clone size: -; J gene: TRBJ1-5; V gene: TRBV30; D gene: TRBD1; CDR3 protein: AWSVQGDQPQH
clone size: -; J gene: TRBJ1-5; V gene: TRBV27; D gene: TRBD1; CDR3 protein: ASTLPGDRPKGNQPQH
clone size: -; J gene: TRBJ2-1; V gene: TRBV10-2; D gene: TRBD2; CDR3 protein: ASSRTSGPYEQF
clone size: once; J gene: TRBJ2-7; V gene: TRBV6-8; D gene: -; CDR3 protein: ASSYPGHQTHQLFDEQY
clone size: many; J gene: TRBJ2-2; V gene: TRBV9; D gene: -; CDR3 protein: ASSVVETGELF
clone size: -; J gene: TRBJ2-1; V gene: TRBV7-2; D gene: TRBD2; CDR3 protein: ASSLVGGGGGAYNEQF
clone size: -; J gene: TRBJ1-6; V gene: TRBV7-3; D gene: TRBD1; CDR3 protein: ASKSRQGNSPLH
clone size: -; J gene: TRBJ1-2; V gene: TRBV7-9; D gene: TRBD1; CDR3 protein: ASSLNRGVGGYT
clone size: -; J gene: TRBJ1-5; V gene: TRBV28; D gene: -; CDR3 protein: ASSEIQGPQPQH
clone size: -; J gene: TRBJ2-7; V gene: TRBV6-1; D gene: -; CDR3 protein: ASSEKGGAYEQY
clone size: -; J gene: TRBJ1-2; V gene: TRBV5-8; D gene: TRBD1; CDR3 protein: ASSRGLDGYT
clone size: -; J gene: TRBJ2-5; V gene: TRBV5-1; D gene: TRBD2; CDR3 protein: ASSPPRTSGKETQY
clone size: -; J gene: TRBJ1-1; V gene: TRBV6-5; D gene: TRBD1; CDR3 protein: ASRRKRGPTEAF
clone size: -; J gene: TRBJ1-5; V gene: TRBV10-3; D gene: -; CDR3 protein: AIQQGSNQPQH
clone size: -; J gene: TRBJ1-6; V gene: TRBV27; D gene: -; CDR3 protein: ASSRTSSYNSPLH
clone size: -; J gene: TRBJ1-1; V gene: TRBV5-5; D gene: -; CDR3 protein: ASSLASRTEAF
clone size: -; J gene: TRBJ2-1; V gene: TRBV7-9; D gene: -; CDR3 protein: ASSLGGGGSYNEQF
clone size: -; J gene: TRBJ2-3; V gene: TRBV28; D gene: TRBD1; CDR3 protein: ASRQGLGGDTQY
clone size: -; J gene: TRBJ1-1; V gene: TRBV18; D gene: -; CDR3 protein: ASSPPGRSAIMNTEAF